Presented here are 6 T cell receptor beta chains from one specimen sequenced in a study of shared clonotypes between healthy human individuals. Sequencing was performed with immunoSEQ multiplex PCR; in TCRdb, only in-frame clones are kept and a portion is missing. This sample has about 1.1 million clones, with approximately 80% found just once. Sequencing was performed on memory CD4+ T cells from PBMCs. The subset here: CD45RA-negative fraction. The receptors stem from a man in his late teens or twenties in good health. Some clones in this sample may be carry-over from other donors' samples.

The chain uses TRBV30 and TRBJ2-2; possibly TRBD1 or TRBD2 for D (5 bases each). The CDR3 totals 13 residues. CDR1 and CDR2 from the germline V gene are GTSNPN and SVGIG (reference sequence). The germline V and J ends were trimmed by 5 bases and 7 bases, with 14 bases remaining between them. Here the CDR3 reads CAWGTYSSGELFF. In DNA, the CDR3 is TGTGCCTGGGGGACCTACTCTAGCGGGGAGCTGTTTTTT.

V and J are TRBV7-9 and TRBJ2-7; possibly TRBD2 for D (6 bases). Looked up from germline, CDR1 is SEHNR and CDR2 is FQNEAQ (reference sequence). V was cut by 0 bases and J by 6 bases, with 6 bases left in between. The length of the CDR3 is 12 residues. The CDR3 sequence: CASSLAGGEQYF. The CDR3 DNA follows: TGTGCCAGCAGCTTAGCCGGGGGCGAGCAGTACTTC.

There are a few counts of this clone. The chain has TRBV6-5 and TRBJ1-1; 8 bases map to TRBD1. The CDR3 consists of 16 residues. Unmatched junction bases numbered 5, after V lost 2 bases and J lost 0 bases. In germline, CDR1 is MNHEY, CDR2 SVGAGI. Written as DNA, the CDR3 is TGTGCCAGCAGTTACAACGGACAGGGAATGAACACTGAAGCTTTCTTT. It is translated as CASSYNGQGMNTEAFF.

Of note for this clone: Being one base from a much bigger clone, this may be a read error. The same CDR3 is also encoded by other DNA sequences in this sample. The chain has TRBV11-2 and TRBJ1-1; 9 bases match TRBD1. The CDR3 sequence is 13 residues long. CDR1 and CDR2 (germline): SGHAT, FQNNGV. V shed 3 bases and J 4 bases; nucleotides not matched to a gene: 0. This CDR3 is CASSLDRGTEAFF. In DNA form, the CDR3 reads TGTGCCAGCAGCTTGGACAGGGGCACTGAAGCTTTCTTT.

The rearrangement joins TRBV28 to TRBJ1-4, with a weak D call TRBD1 (6 bases). The germline gives CDR1 MDHEN, CDR2 SYDVKM. The V end was cut by 10 bases, the J end by 4 bases, with 25 bases between. This CDR3 contains 17 residues. Here the CDR3 reads CATPSGTGGAGNEKLFF. The CDR3 DNA follows: TGTGCCACGCCAAGTGGGACCGGGGGCGCGGGTAATGAAAAACTGTTTTTT. Complete variable domain (other parts from reference TRBV28 and TRBJ1-4): DVKVTQSSRYLVKRTGEKVFLECVQDMDHENMFWYRQDPGLGLRLIYFSYDVKMKEKGDIPEGYSVSREKKERFSLILESASTNQTSMYLCATPSGTGGAGNEKLFFGSGTQLSVL.

V and J are TRBV28 and TRBJ2-5; D is ambiguous. This CDR3 has 14 residues. CDR1 is MDHEN, CDR2 SYDVKM, per germline. The V gene lost 1 base and the J gene lost 10 bases, with 16 bases spanning the gap. The CDR3 sequence is CASSLSPGSAIQYF. The CDR3 bases are TGTGCCAGCAGTTTATCCCCCGGGTCCGCAATCCAGTACTTC. Drawing the rest from reference TRBV28 and TRBJ2-5, the complete variable domain is DVKVTQSSRYLVKRTGEKVFLECVQDMDHENMFWYRQDPGLGLRLIYFSYDVKMKEKGDIPEGYSVSREKKERFSLILESASTNQTSMYLCASSLSPGSAIQYFGPGTRLLVL.